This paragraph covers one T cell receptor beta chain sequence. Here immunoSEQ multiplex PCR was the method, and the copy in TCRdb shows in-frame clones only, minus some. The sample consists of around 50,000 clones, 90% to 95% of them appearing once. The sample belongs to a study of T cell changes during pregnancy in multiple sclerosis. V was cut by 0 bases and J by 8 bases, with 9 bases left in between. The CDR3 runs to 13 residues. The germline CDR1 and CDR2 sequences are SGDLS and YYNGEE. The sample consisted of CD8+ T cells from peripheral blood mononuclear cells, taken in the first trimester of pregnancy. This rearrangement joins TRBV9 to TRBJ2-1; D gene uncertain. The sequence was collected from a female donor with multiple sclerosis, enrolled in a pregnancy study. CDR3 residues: CASSVVPQDEQFF. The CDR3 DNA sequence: TGTGCCAGCAGCGTAGTTCCACAAGATGAGCAGTTCTTC. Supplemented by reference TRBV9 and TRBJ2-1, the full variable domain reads DSGVTQTPKHLITATGQRVTLRCSPRSGDLSVYWYQQSLDQGLQFLIQYYNGEERAKGNILERFSAQQFPDLHSELNLSSLELGDSALYFCASSVVPQDEQFFGPGTRLTVL.